This paragraph reports one T cell receptor beta chain. The antigen remains unidentified. This entry comes from a study of shared clonotypes between healthy human individuals. Study overall: Donors had three CD4 naive, three CD4 memory, two CD8 naive and one CD8 memory plate apiece. Whole-study results and caveats: Owing to a small donor count, the genetic and exposure-history diversity represented was limited. In this cohort, only blood was sampled, and tissue repertoires likely differ.

Assay used: immunoSEQ multiplex PCR; TCRdb lists only in-frame clones, some missing. The top ten clones hold nearly 0.065% of a sample with some 500,000 clones, more than 95% of them seen once. Germline V gene sequence: CDR1 SGHAT, CDR2 FQNNGV. V lost 1 base and J lost 2; bases outside the gene matches: 5. The CDR3 has 15 amino acids. The rearrangement uses TRBV11-2 and TRBJ2-7; TRBD1 matches at 7 bases. This TCR was recovered from a woman younger than 45 in good health. The sequencing sample was made of naive CD4+ T cells sorted from blood. Subset indicated: CD45RA+ positively selected. The chain's CDR3 is CASSLAGTDTYEQYF. The DNA for the CDR3 is TGTGCCAGCAGCTTAGCGGGGACAGACACCTACGAGCAGTACTTC.